This is a list of T cell receptor beta chains from one sample in a study of T cells in localized non-small cell lung cancer. Method: immunoSEQ multiplex PCR; TCRdb's copy keeps in-frame clones and lacks some. The sample lists around 25,000 clones; around 90% were seen once. The specimen comprised peripheral blood, sampled before any cancer treatment. Source of these receptors: a man aged 40 to 75 with stage III squamous cell lung carcinoma. Each CDR3 is given with its conserved first and last residue. The order of the fields is V gene, D gene, J gene, clone size, CDR3 DNA, CDR3 protein. The D gene is left open where the match is weak. A row's size may be missing; if present it is once, few, many or a size class.

TRBV11-1	.	TRBJ2-1	.	TGTGCCAGCAGCTTAGAAATGATTGGCGGCATGAGCTCCTACAATGAGCAGTTCTTC	CASSLEMIGGMSSYNEQFF
TRBV19	TRBD1	TRBJ1-1	.	TGTGCCAGTAGCAACGGACAGGGCAAGGACACTGAAGCTTTCTTT	CASSNGQGKDTEAFF
TRBV10-3	.	TRBJ2-2	once	TGTGCCATCAGTGAGTCGACCCCGCCCGGGGAGCTGTTTTTT	CAISESTPPGELFF
TRBV6-1	.	TRBJ1-1	.	TGTGCCAGCAGTGAAGGGTACACTGAAGCTTTCTTT	CASSEGYTEAFF
TRBV9	.	TRBJ1-4	.	TGTGCCAGCAGCGTAGGAGGGTTTAATGAAAAACTGTTTTTT	CASSVGGFNEKLFF
TRBV18	TRBD2	TRBJ2-7	.	TGTGCCAGCTCACCACCGGACGGGGGGGCGGGCGAGCAGTACTTC	CASSPPDGGAGEQYF
TRBV7-9	TRBD2	TRBJ2-3	.	TGTGCCAGCAGCTCCCCTCGGGGGGGCAGTTCAGATACGCAGTATTTT	CASSSPRGGSSDTQYF
TRBV15	.	TRBJ2-7	.	TGTGCCACCAGCAGAGATAGGGCTAGTGTCACCTACGAGCAGTACTTC	CATSRDRASVTYEQYF
TRBV18	.	TRBJ1-3	.	TGTGCCAGCTCACCGGTTGCAGGGCTAGACACCATATATTTT	CASSPVAGLDTIYF
TRBV30	.	TRBJ1-1	.	TGTGCCTGGTTCAGGGCGCGCACTGAAGCTTTCTTT	CAWFRARTEAFF
TRBV9	.	TRBJ2-3	.	TGTGCCAGCAGCTTAGGCCCAGGGACCAGCACAGATACGCAGTATTTT	CASSLGPGTSTDTQYF
TRBV7-3	TRBD2	TRBJ2-1	.	TGTGCCAGCAGCTTAACTATGACTAGCGGGGGGGCCGATGAGCAGTTCTTC	CASSLTMTSGGADEQFF
TRBV19	TRBD2	TRBJ2-5	.	TGTGCCAGTAGTATAGCCGTGACTAGCGGACAAGAGACCCAGTACTTC	CASSIAVTSGQETQYF
TRBV19	TRBD1	TRBJ2-2	.	TGTGCCAGTAGCTCGGGACAGCTCACCGGGGAGCTGTTTTTT	CASSSGQLTGELFF
TRBV30	.	TRBJ1-2	.	TGTGCCTGTATGACGGCCGCTAACTATGGCTACACCTTC	CACMTAANYGYTF
TRBV19	TRBD1	TRBJ2-3	.	TGTGCCAGTAGTCAACGCCGGGACAGGGGCACAGATACGCAGTATTTT	CASSQRRDRGTDTQYF
TRBV15	.	TRBJ1-1	.	TGTGCCACCAGCGGGATGGCGTCAAACACTGAAGCTTTCTTT	CATSGMASNTEAFF
TRBV28	TRBD2	TRBJ2-1	.	TGTGCCAGCAGTTTATCGCGGGAGAGGGTTCAGAATGAGCAGTTCTTC	CASSLSRERVQNEQFF
TRBV9	.	TRBJ1-5	.	TGTGCCAGCAGCGTAGGAAGCAATCAGCCCCAGCATTTT	CASSVGSNQPQHF
TRBV5-5	.	TRBJ2-1	.	TGTGCCAGCAGCTACCAATCGGGTCTCTACAATGAGCAGTTCTTC	CASSYQSGLYNEQFF
TRBV4-3	.	TRBJ1-3	.	TGCGCCAGCAGCCAATCAGACAGGCACTCTGGAAACACCATATATTTT	CASSQSDRHSGNTIYF
TRBV15	.	TRBJ1-5	once	TGTGCCACCAGCAGAGCTGCGGGGCCCCAGCATTTT	CATSRAAGPQHF
TRBV27	.	TRBJ1-5	.	TGTGCCAGCAGCTCGGGCCCCAATCAGCCCCAGCATTTT	CASSSGPNQPQHF
TRBV23-1	.	TRBJ2-1	once	TGCGCCAGCGCCCCTGTGGGGGCCCATGAGCAGTTCTTC	CASAPVGAHEQFF
TRBV7-9	.	TRBJ2-1	.	TGTGCCAGCAGCCCGACTCCATCCTTGAACAATGAGCAGTTCTTC	CASSPTPSLNNEQFF
TRBV7-8	.	TRBJ1-5	.	TGTGCCAGCAGCTTTCAGGGGAGCAATCAGCCCCAGCATTTT	CASSFQGSNQPQHF
TRBV19	.	TRBJ2-2	.	TGTGCCAGTAGTCCCGACAGGGACTCCGGGGAGCTGTTTTTT	CASSPDRDSGELFF
TRBV6-6	.	TRBJ2-7	.	TGTGCCAGCGAGCACGTCGAGCAGTACTTC	CASEHVEQYF
TRBV19	TRBD1	TRBJ1-5	.	TGTGCCAGTAGCGACAGGGAAGGTCAGCCCCAGCATTTT	CASSDREGQPQHF
TRBV4-1	.	TRBJ1-5	.	TGCGCCAGCAGCCAAGAGGGCCCCAATCAGCCCCAGCATTTT	CASSQEGPNQPQHF
TRBV2	.	TRBJ2-7	.	TGTGCCAGCAGATCGGACGGTTACGAGCAGTACTTC	CASRSDGYEQYF
TRBV5-1	TRBD1	TRBJ1-1	.	TGCGCCAGCAAAGACCCATCTACAGGGGATAGAACTGAAGCTTTCTTT	CASKDPSTGDRTEAFF
TRBV9	TRBD2	TRBJ2-1	.	TGTGCCAGCAGCGTAAACGCAGGGAACCGACTAGCGGGCAACAATGAGCAGTTCTTC	CASSVNAGNRLAGNNEQFF
TRBV28	.	TRBJ2-6	.	TGTGCCAGCAAGACCTCTGGGGCCAACGTCCTGACTTTC	CASKTSGANVLTF
TRBV6-1	.	TRBJ2-2	.	TGTGCCAGCAGTGAGGGGACATTCTGGGGCACCGGGGAGCTGTTTTTT	CASSEGTFWGTGELFF
TRBV6-1	.	TRBJ1-5	.	TGTGCCAGCAGTGAAGCGGGCAGTTATAGCAATCAGCCCCAGCATTTT	CASSEAGSYSNQPQHF
TRBV5-1	.	TRBJ2-1	.	TGCGCCAGCAGCTTGGCGACCAGCTCCTACAATGAGCAGTTCTTC	CASSLATSSYNEQFF
TRBV29-1	.	TRBJ1-2	.	TGCAGCGCCGGACCGGAGGTCTATGGCTACACCTTC	CSAGPEVYGYTF
TRBV19	TRBD1	TRBJ1-1	.	TGTGCCAGTGTTCGGGACAGGGCAGACACTGAAGCTTTCTTT	CASVRDRADTEAFF
TRBV18	TRBD1	TRBJ1-1	.	TGTGCCAGCTCACCACTGGGACAGCAATTTAACACTGAAGCTTTCTTT	CASSPLGQQFNTEAFF
TRBV11-2	.	TRBJ2-3	.	TGTGCCAGCAGCCCCGTCAGAAGGACAGATACGCAGTATTTT	CASSPVRRTDTQYF
TRBV11-2	.	TRBJ2-1	.	TGTGCCAGCAGCTTAGAGGGCGGGGTTTCGAATGAGCAGTTCTTC	CASSLEGGVSNEQFF
TRBV6-1	.	TRBJ1-4	.	TGTGCCAGCAGTGAAGTTGAGGAAAAACTGTTTTTT	CASSEVEEKLFF
TRBV4-2	.	TRBJ2-7	.	TGTGCCAGCAGCCGAGGCTCCTACGAGCAGTACTTC	CASSRGSYEQYF
TRBV19	.	TRBJ2-1	.	TGTGCCAGTAGTTTTTGGACCTCGGGGAATGAGCAGTTCTTC	CASSFWTSGNEQFF
TRBV21-1	.	TRBJ2-1	.	TGTGCCAGCAGCAATACGAGAGAGGGCCGTTTCTTCAATGAGCAGTTCTTC	CASSNTREGRFFNEQFF
TRBV11-2	.	TRBJ1-1	.	TGTGCCAGCAGCGGGATAAGCAGGGAGACTGAAGCTTTCTTT	CASSGISRETEAFF
TRBV23-1	.	TRBJ1-1	.	TGCGCCAGCAGTCAATCGAAGGTACCGGAAGCTTTCTTT	CASSQSKVPEAFF
TRBV4-3	.	TRBJ1-2	.	TGCGCCAGCAGCCACCAGGGGTACTATGGCTACACCTTC	CASSHQGYYGYTF
TRBV25-1	TRBD1	TRBJ2-3	.	TGTGCCAGCAGACAGACAGGGAGCACAGATACGCAGTATTTT	CASRQTGSTDTQYF
TRBV19	.	TRBJ2-3	.	TGTGCCAGTAGTATAGGATCTGGTAGGCAGTATTTT	CASSIGSGRQYF
TRBV4-3	.	TRBJ1-4	.	TGCGCCAGCAGCCAAAGTAGGCCTCGAGGAGGTGAAAAACTGTTTTTT	CASSQSRPRGGEKLFF
TRBV7-2	TRBD2	TRBJ2-1	.	TGTGCCAGCAGCTTAGCAGCGGGTAGCGGGAGACAAAATGAGCAGTTCTTC	CASSLAAGSGRQNEQFF
TRBV19	.	TRBJ2-2	once	TGTGCCAGTAGTTCTTACGGGGGAACCGGGGAGCTGTTTTTT	CASSSYGGTGELFF